A selection of T cell receptor beta chains follows, all from one sample in a study of response to subunit inactivated influenza vaccine. TCRdb reanalysed the RT-PCR reads using MiXCR and keeps one entry per CDR3 protein. The sample has fewer than 750,000 distinct CDR3 sequences; 14% are singletons. This material consisted of PBMCs from blood, taken roughly 12 days after vaccination. The source of these receptors is a middle-aged man who received an inactivated influenza vaccine. CDR3s include the opening cysteine and the closing phenylalanine or tryptophan. A D gene is named only where the DNA matches it firmly. Size tells how often a clone was seen (once, few, many) or the class of an expanded clone, and some rows leave it out.

cdr3_nt cdr3_aa clone_size v_call d_call j_call
TGTGCCAGCAGCCCCGGGACTGTTACAGATACGCAGTATTTT CASSPGTVTDTQYF - TRBV3-1 - TRBJ2-3
TGTGCCACCAGTGATGGGGTTGGAGTCTCGGCCCGCGCGGGCACCGGGGAGCTGTTTTTT CATSDGVGVSARAGTGELFF - TRBV24-1 - TRBJ2-2
TGCAGTGCTATAAGTCCACAGGGAATGCACCCCCAGCATTTT CSAISPQGMHPQHF many TRBV20-1 - TRBJ1-5
TGTGCCAGCGCGCTGGGAGGGAACTTCTACAATGAGCAGTTCTTC CASALGGNFYNEQFF - TRBV2 TRBD2 TRBJ2-1
TGTGCCAGCAGCTTAGTAAGGTCCCCTCCCAACCTGGGCTTC CASSLVRSPPNLGF - TRBV7-2 - TRBJ2-1
TGCAGCGCAAAGACAGGGTCCTACGAGCAGTACTTC CSAKTGSYEQYF - TRBV29-1 TRBD1 TRBJ2-7
TGTGCCAGTGCTCACCACACCGGGGAGCTGTTTTTT CASAHHTGELFF - TRBV28 - TRBJ2-2
TGTGCCAGCAGTTCCCAAATAGATACGCAGTATTTT CASSSQIDTQYF - TRBV6-6 - TRBJ2-3
TGCAGTGCTAGAGTGTTTGCGGGACCGAGTAATTCACCCCTCCACTTT CSARVFAGPSNSPLHF many TRBV20-1 - TRBJ1-6
TGCAGTGCCCGACAGGGGGCGCGGGCTGAAGCTTTCTTT CSARQGARAEAFF - TRBV20-1 TRBD1 TRBJ1-1
TGTGCCAGCAGCCCGATCCTAGCGGGAGGGTCCGATACGCAGTATTTT CASSPILAGGSDTQYF - TRBV7-2 TRBD2 TRBJ2-3
TGCGCCAGCAGCGTGGGACTCTTACCCACAATGAGCAGTTCTTGGCAGCAGTTCTTC CASSVGLLPTMSSSWQQFF few TRBV5-1 - TRBJ2-1
TGCAGTGCTAACCGGGACTCACAAGATACGCAGTATTTT CSANRDSQDTQYF - TRBV20-1 - TRBJ2-3
TGTGCCAGCAGCCTACGGGACAGGGGGTTTGGCGGGGAGCTGTTTTTT CASSLRDRGFGGELFF - TRBV7-2 TRBD1 TRBJ2-2
TGTGCCAGCAGTTGGACAGAGGGCGAGCAGTACTTC CASSWTEGEQYF - TRBV7-2 - TRBJ2-7
TGTGCCAGCAGCTTAGGACTAGCGGCCAAGTCATACTCCTACAATGAGCAGTTCTTC CASSLGLAAKSYSYNEQFF - TRBV11-2 TRBD2 TRBJ2-1
TGTGCCAGCAGCCAAGGTTTCGGGAAATCCTACGAGCAGTACTTC CASSQGFGKSYEQYF few TRBV4-2 - TRBJ2-7
TGCGCCAGCAGCTTTATGGCTAGAACTAACTCAGAGACCCAGTACTTC CASSFMARTNSETQYF - TRBV5-1 - TRBJ2-5
TGCGCCAGCGGCGCCGGGACTAGAGACAATGAGCAGTTCTTC CASGAGTRDNEQFF many TRBV5-1 TRBD2 TRBJ2-1
TGTGCCAGCAGCCGCTCAGGGTTAAAGCAGTTCTTC CASSRSGLKQFF few TRBV12-3/TRBV12-4 - TRBJ2-1
TGTGCCATCAGTATGGGTAGCGGGGGTACCTACGAGCAGTACTTC CAISMGSGGTYEQYF few TRBV10-3 TRBD2 TRBJ2-7
TGTGCCAGCAGTTCAGGGACTAGCGGGAGGGCCAGGTCCAATGAGCAGTTCTTC CASSSGTSGRARSNEQFF - TRBV12-3/TRBV12-4 TRBD2 TRBJ2-1
TGCAGTGGTAGAGAATTCGCTAGCGGGGCACAAGAGACCCAGTACTTC CSGREFASGAQETQYF - TRBV20-1 TRBD2 TRBJ2-5
TGCAGCGTAGCGAGGACCGCTGGGGGGAACACTGAAGCTTTCTTT CSVARTAGGNTEAFF few TRBV29-1 - TRBJ1-1
TGTGCCAGTAGTGTGACAGGTAGCAATCAGCCCCAGCATTTT CASSVTGSNQPQHF few TRBV19 - TRBJ1-5
TGTGCCAGCAGCGAGGGGACAGGGTCGAACACTGAAGCTTTCTTT CASSEGTGSNTEAFF few TRBV9 TRBD1 TRBJ1-1
TGTGCCAGCAAGGGACGGAGTGATTCACCCCTCCACTTT CASKGRSDSPLHF - TRBV6-6 - TRBJ1-6
TGTGCCAGCAGCTTGTCGGCGATCACAGATACGCAGTATTTT CASSLSAITDTQYF few TRBV7-2 - TRBJ2-3
TGTGCCAGCGGGCTTTCATTTACCTCCTACGAGCAGTACTTC CASGLSFTSYEQYF - TRBV12-3/TRBV12-4 - TRBJ2-7
TGTGCCAGTAGTATTTGGGCAGATACGCAGTATTTT CASSIWADTQYF few TRBV19 - TRBJ2-3
TGTGCCTGGAGGGGACAAGGAAATTCACCCCTCCACTTT CAWRGQGNSPLHF - TRBV30 - TRBJ1-6
TGTGCCAGCAGTTTAGGAGGGACGGTGAACACTGAAGCTTTCTTT CASSLGGTVNTEAFF many TRBV12-3/TRBV12-4 - TRBJ1-1
TGTGCCAGCAGCCAAGAAGGGGACGGGAGTCAGCCCCAGCATTTT CASSQEGDGSQPQHF few TRBV4-2 - TRBJ1-5